The 18 T cell receptor beta chains listed next were all sequenced from one sample in a study of pediatric ulcerative colitis. The rectum was sampled with one to two pinch biopsies at colonoscopy. Here immunoSEQ multiplex PCR was the method, and the copy in TCRdb shows in-frame clones only, minus some. The data hold around 37,000 clones, with about 75% observed a single time. Input material: gut tissue. These receptors all stem from a boy aged 5-17 years with severe ulcerative colitis.

V is TRBV4-1 and J is TRBJ2-3; D is unresolved. There are 13 residues in the CDR3. Germline CDR1 MGHRA, CDR2 YSYEKL. Deletions cut 1 base from V and 4 bases from J, with 6 bases between. CDR3 region: CASSQVSADTQYF. In DNA, the CDR3 is TGCGCCAGCAGCCAAGTGAGCGCAGATACGCAGTATTTT.

This sequence joins TRBV30 and TRBJ1-2; weak D call: TRBD1 (5 bases). V gave up 1 base and J gave up 6 bases, with 12 bases separating them. Per the germline V gene, CDR1 is GTSNPN and CDR2 is SVGIG (reference sequence). The CDR3 sequence is 13 residues long. DNA for the CDR3: TGTGCCTGGAGTGCCGGGACGCCCGATGGCTACACCTTC. Translating it yields CAWSAGTPDGYTF.

The CDR3 sequence: CASSLWDRGPYEQYF. The DNA for the CDR3 is TGTGCCAGCAGTTTATGGGACAGGGGCCCCTACGAGCAGTACTTC. The gene calls are TRBV28 and TRBJ2-7; 9 bases align to TRBD1. V gave up 0 bases and J gave up 2 bases; unmatched junction bases: 2. CDR1 is MDHEN and CDR2 is SYDVKM in the germline V gene. CDR3 length equals 15 residues.

V gene TRBV6-5 combines with J gene TRBJ2-2; D not resolved. This CDR3 has 15 residues. V dropped 2 bases and J dropped 6 bases, with 13 bases sitting between them. Germline CDR1 and CDR2: MNHEY and SVGAGI. CDR3 sequence (DNA): TGTGCCAGCAGTTACGTAGGAACGGTTCCCGGGGAGCTGTTTTTT. Its protein product is CASSYVGTVPGELFF.

The gene calls are TRBV7-9 and TRBJ2-7; D remains unclear. Germline V CDR1 and CDR2: SEHNR, FQNEAQ (reference sequence). Trimming pared 8 bases from V and 2 bases from J, leaving 13 bases between. The CDR3 sequence is 13 residues long. The DNA for the CDR3 is TGTGCCAGCTCCGAAGACATTACCTACGAGCAGTACTTC. Encoded protein: CASSEDITYEQYF.

The chain recombines TRBV15 with TRBJ2-5; the match to TRBD1 covers 7 bases. Germline V gene lookup returns CDR1 LNHNV and CDR2 YYDKDF (reference sequence). CDR3 size: 15 residues. V lost 3 bases and J lost 2; bases outside the gene matches: 6. CDR3 protein: CATSRWGTVQETQYF. The DNA for the CDR3 is TGTGCCACCAGCAGGTGGGGGACAGTACAAGAGACCCAGTACTTC.

This chain links TRBV2 with TRBJ2-7; D might be TRBD1 (6 bases). The CDR3 contains 14 residues. The V end was cut by 2 bases, the J end by 3 bases, with 11 bases between. Germline loops: CDR1 SNHLY, CDR2 FYNNEI. The CDR3 here is CASSERGGVYEQYF. In DNA form, the CDR3 reads TGTGCCAGCAGTGAACGTGGGGGCGTCTACGAGCAGTACTTC.

This chain links TRBV21-1 with TRBJ2-3; the tabulated D call, TRBD1, remains unverified against the DNA. TRBV21-1 corresponds to a pseudogene. This CDR3 comprises 16 residues. Written as DNA, the CDR3 is TGTGCCAGCAGCAAGACAGGATCCTCGGGCACAGATACGCAGTATTTT. Amino acids: CASSKTGSSGTDTQYF.

This clone occurred once. The rearrangement joins TRBV6-5 to TRBJ2-3; D may be TRBD1 or TRBD2 (6 bases each). V lost 5 bases, J lost 7 bases, and 13 bases lay in between. The CDR3 length is 13 residues. From germline, CDR1 is MNHEY and CDR2 SVGAGI. CDR3 bases: TGTGCCAGCAGTCTGGGGGGCCCATATACGCAGTATTTT. It is translated as CASSLGGPYTQYF.

The gene calls are TRBV9 and TRBJ2-5, with a tentative D call TRBD2 (7 bases). CDR1 SGDLS and CDR2 YYNGEE come from the germline V gene. This CDR3 region has 16 residues. V was clipped by 0 bases and J by 5 bases, with 17 bases between them. The CDR3 bases are TGTGCCAGCAGCGTAGATGTAGGGGGGGGCCCGGAGACCCAGTACTTC. This translates into CASSVDVGGGPETQYF. The full variable domain, rest sourced from reference TRBV9 and TRBJ2-5, is DSGVTQTPKHLITATGQRVTLRCSPRSGDLSVYWYQQSLDQGLQFLIQYYNGEERAKGNILERFSAQQFPDLHSELNLSSLELGDSALYFCASSVDVGGGPETQYFGPGTRLLVL.

The chain joins TRBV18 to TRBJ2-5; 11 bases align to TRBD2. The V and J ends lost 3 bases and 2 bases, in that order; junction bases with no gene match: 5. Per the germline V gene, CDR1 is KGHSH and CDR2 is LQKENI. The CDR3 covers 16 residues. CDR3 sequence: CASSPLLAGGQETQYF. In DNA form, the CDR3 reads TGTGCCAGCTCACCTCTCCTAGCGGGGGGACAAGAGACCCAGTACTTC.

On this clone: Other DNA sequences in the same sample also yield this CDR3. V gene TRBV5-1 combines with J gene TRBJ1-1; D not certain. Trimming took off 3 bases at V and 1 base at J, with 10 bases between the two ends. The CDR3 spans 14 residues. Germline CDR1 and CDR2: SGHRS and YFSETQ. The CDR3 sequence: CASSSRTANTEAFF. In DNA, the CDR3 is TGCGCCAGCAGCTCGAGGACCGCGAACACTGAAGCTTTCTTT.

This clone has only a few counts. The chain couples TRBV6-1 to TRBJ1-3, with D possibly TRBD1 on 6 matching bases. This CDR3 region has 15 residues. From germline, CDR1 is MNHNS and CDR2 SASEGT. V lost 7 bases to trimming and J lost 0 bases, with 13 bases between them. CDR3 region: CASTLGQSSGNTIYF. The CDR3 nucleotides read TGTGCCAGCACCCTAGGACAGAGCTCTGGAAACACCATATATTTT.

The J gene is TRBJ2-3, the V gene TRBV5-1, with a possible D match to TRBD1 (5 bases). Trimming pared 2 bases from V and 3 bases from J, leaving 13 bases between. The length of the CDR3 is 15 residues. Germline CDR1 SGHRS, CDR2 YFSETQ. This CDR3 is CASSLQDAGTDTQYF. CDR3 bases: TGCGCCAGCAGCTTACAGGACGCAGGGACAGATACGCAGTATTTT.

V gene TRBV6-1 combines with J gene TRBJ2-7, with a tentative D call TRBD1 (6 bases). The CDR3 length is 12 residues. V was trimmed by 4 bases and J by 5 bases, leaving 9 bases between them. Germline assignment: CDR1 MNHNS and CDR2 SASEGT. CDR3 coding DNA: TGTGCCAGCAGTGGGACAGCCCACGAGCAGTACTTC. Translation: CASSGTAHEQYF.

The rearrangement links TRBV2 to TRBJ2-3; 13 positions agree with TRBD2. The germline V gene encodes CDR1 SNHLY and CDR2 FYNNEI. This CDR3 is 13 amino acids long. V lost 4 bases and J lost 8; bases outside the gene matches: 0. Written as DNA, the CDR3 is TGTGCCAGCAGTGGGACTAGCGGGGGTACGCAGTATTTT. Translated, it gives CASSGTSGGTQYF.

V is TRBV5-1 and J is TRBJ2-3; D remains unclear. In germline, CDR1 is SGHRS, CDR2 YFSETQ. The CDR3 consists of 14 residues. V was pared by 6 bases and J by 2 bases, with 13 bases between. Here the CDR3 reads CASTSVGITDTQYF. CDR3 in DNA: TGCGCCAGCACGTCCGTTGGGATCACAGATACGCAGTATTTT.

V usage is TRBV6-4 and J usage is TRBJ1-1; the D gene is possibly TRBD1 (5 bases). The CDR3 length is 9 residues. The V gene's germline CDR1 is MRHNA and CDR2 SNTAGT. The germline V and J ends were trimmed by 9 bases and 7 bases, with 6 bases remaining between them. The CDR3 sequence: CARDSEAFF. Written as DNA, the CDR3 is TGTGCCAGAGACAGTGAAGCTTTCTTT.